This T cell receptor beta chain comes out of a study of response to subunit inactivated influenza vaccine. Study results and limitations: Few new T cells, the authors suggested, are recruited by each seasonal influenza vaccination.

TCRdb called the RT-PCR reads again in MiXCR, with one record for every CDR3 protein. Found here are approximately 200,000 distinct CDR3 sequences, 13% to 15% of them singletons; the top ten hold approximately 25%. A remark on this clonotype: Its antigen remains unknown.

The receptor's source is a man in his fifties or sixties who received an inactivated influenza vaccine. Specimen: CD8+ T cells sorted from PBMCs, collected more than 4 days after vaccination.

CDR3 sequence reads: CASSLATSLDEQFF. DNA of the CDR3: TGTGCCAGCAGCTTAGCGACTAGCTTGGATGAGCAGTTCTTC. The genes are TRBV7-8 and TRBJ2-1, with 7 bases lining up with TRBD2. Germline CDR1 is SGHVS and CDR2 is FQNEAQ. Trimming removed 0 bases from V and 8 bases from J; junction bases left unmatched: 4. The CDR3 contains 14 residues.